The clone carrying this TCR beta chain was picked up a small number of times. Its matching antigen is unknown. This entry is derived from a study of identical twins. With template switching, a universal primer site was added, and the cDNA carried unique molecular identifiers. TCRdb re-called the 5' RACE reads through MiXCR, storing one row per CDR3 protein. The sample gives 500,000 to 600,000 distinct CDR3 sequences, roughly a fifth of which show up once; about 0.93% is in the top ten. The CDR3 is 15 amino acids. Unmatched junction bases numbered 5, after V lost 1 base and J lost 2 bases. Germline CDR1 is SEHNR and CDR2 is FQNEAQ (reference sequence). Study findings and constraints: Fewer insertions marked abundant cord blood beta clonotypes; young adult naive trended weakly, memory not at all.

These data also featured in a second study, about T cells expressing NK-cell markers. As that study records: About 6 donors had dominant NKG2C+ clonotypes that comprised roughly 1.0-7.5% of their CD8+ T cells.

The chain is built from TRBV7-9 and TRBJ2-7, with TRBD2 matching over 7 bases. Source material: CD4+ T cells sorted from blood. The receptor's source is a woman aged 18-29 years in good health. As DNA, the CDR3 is TGTGCCAGCAGCTTAGGAACTAGCGAGACCTACGAGCAGTACTTC. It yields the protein CASSLGTSETYEQYF.